Sequencing of this T cell receptor beta chain was carried out in a study of response to subunit inactivated influenza vaccine. TCRdb re-called the RT-PCR reads with MiXCR, one entry per CDR3 protein. Seen here are hundreds of thousands of distinct CDR3 sequences, roughly 18% observed once, and the top ten hold approximately 10%. CDR3 length: 15 amino acids. V dropped 5 bases and J dropped 7; count of bases not matched to a gene: 7. Germline V gene sequence: CDR1 SGHAT, CDR2 FQNNGV. Worth noting for this clonotype: Its target is not known.

Study-level results: The authors proposed limited new T cell recruitment per seasonal influenza vaccination.

The source of this sequence is a man aged 45-60 years who received an inactivated influenza vaccine. The chain is built from TRBV11-2 and TRBJ2-1; 11 nucleotides agree with TRBD2. The sample here was PBMCs from blood, taken about 5 days after vaccination. The CDR3 sequence: CASSQNSGGANEQFF. DNA of the CDR3: TGTGCCAGCAGCCAAAATAGCGGGGGGGCGAATGAGCAGTTCTTC.